Following are 13 T cell receptor beta chains from one sample sequenced in a study of human CD4 T cells and Enterobacteriaceae. Sequencing was performed with immunoSEQ multiplex PCR; in TCRdb, only in-frame clones are kept and a portion is missing. Among about 26,000 clones listed, 70% to 90% were seen once. Memory CD4+ T cells were sorted as all CD4+ cells except CD45RA+CCR7+CD95- naive cells, over 98% pure. The sample taken for sequencing was memory CD4+ T cells from blood. The receptors were gathered from a human donor in good health.

This chain joins TRBV6-6 and TRBJ1-1; no clear D. Germline V CDR1 and CDR2: MNHNY, SVGAGI (reference sequence). This CDR3 is built from 16 residues. Trimming stripped 5 bases from V and 1 base from J, with 17 bases between. This CDR3 reads CASSPLGRRPNTEAFF. In DNA form, the CDR3 reads TGTGCCAGCAGTCCCCTAGGGCGGCGGCCGAACACTGAAGCTTTCTTT.

The chain recombines TRBV14 with TRBJ1-2, with TRBD1 as a possible D gene (5 bases). With 4 bases removed from V and 4 bases from J, the gap between germline ends came to 13 bases. The CDR3 is 14 amino acids. The germline gives CDR1 SGHDN, CDR2 FVKESK. In DNA form, the CDR3 reads TGTGCCAGCAGCCCCGCCGGGACCGGCTATGGCTACACCTTC. Translation: CASSPAGTGYGYTF.

The chain employs TRBV28 and TRBJ1-5, with 7 nucleotides matching TRBD1. Looked up from germline, CDR1 is MDHEN and CDR2 is SYDVKM. V trimming: 8 bases; J trimming: 3 bases; junction bases outside the gene matches: 4. The CDR3 runs to 13 residues. CDR3 sequence: CASSTGNNQPQHF. The CDR3 coding sequence is TGTGCCAGCTCGACAGGGAACAATCAGCCCCAGCATTTT.

This chain joins TRBV6-1 and TRBJ2-1; 10 nucleotides align to TRBD2. The V gene's germline CDR1 is MNHNS and CDR2 SASEGT. Unmatched junction bases numbered 7, after V lost 4 bases and J lost 7 bases. The CDR3 is made up of 15 amino acids. The chain's CDR3 is CASSGPAGGSNEQFF. DNA for the CDR3: TGTGCCAGCAGTGGTCCAGCGGGGGGGAGTAATGAGCAGTTCTTC.

V gene TRBV29-1 combines with J gene TRBJ1-1, with no clear D. Trimming left V 6 bases short and J 3 bases short, with 5 bases between. This CDR3 spans 10 amino acids. Germline CDR1 is SQVTM and CDR2 is ANQGSEA. CDR3: CSVRDTEAFF. The CDR3, as DNA: TGCAGCGTCAGAGACACTGAAGCTTTCTTT.

V gene TRBV5-1 combines with J gene TRBJ2-2; 7 bases are shared with TRBD1. Germline trimming cut 4 bases from V and 6 bases from J; bases unmatched to any gene: 6. The CDR3 contains 14 residues. Germline V gives CDR1 SGHRS, CDR2 YFSETQ. The DNA for the CDR3 is TGCGCCAGCAGCACCCGACAGGGCTCCGGGGAGCTGTTTTTT. Its translation is CASSTRQGSGELFF. Based on the CDR3 plus reference TRBV5-1 and TRBJ2-2, the full variable domain is KAGVTQTPRYLIKTRGQQVTLSCSPISGHRSVSWYQQTPGQGLQFLFEYFSETQRNKGNFPGRFSGRQFSNSRSEMNVSTLELGDSALYLCASSTRQGSGELFFGEGSRLTVL.

The rearrangement joins TRBV11-1 to TRBJ2-2; TRBD1 matches 7 bases. Germline CDR1 and CDR2: SGHAT and FQDESV (reference sequence). This CDR3 has 15 amino acids. Losses at the gene ends were 10 bases for V and 0 bases for J; bases not matched to a gene: 8. In nucleotides, the CDR3 is TGTGCCACCTCTAGGGGGCGGCCGAACACCGGGGAGCTGTTTTTT. This translates into CATSRGRPNTGELFF.

The chain employs TRBV7-6 and TRBJ2-3; no definite D call. This CDR3 comprises 15 residues. V lost 0 bases, J lost 6 bases, and 13 bases lay in between. Germline V gene sequence: CDR1 SGHVS, CDR2 FNYEAQ. CDR3 sequence (DNA): TGTGCCAGCAGCTTAGCGGCCAGATCCTCTGATACGCAGTATTTT. This gives the protein CASSLAARSSDTQYF.

The chain carries TRBV21-1 and TRBJ2-7. TRBV21-1 counts as a pseudogene. The CDR3 is made up of 14 amino acids. The DNA of the CDR3 is TGTGCCAGCAGCAAATATGCCTCTCGCTACGAGCAGTACTTC. Its translation: CASSKYASRYEQYF.

The chain links TRBV15 to TRBJ1-4; 9 positions agree with TRBD1. J was trimmed by 8 bases and V by 1 base; bases with no gene match: 11. The CDR3 length is 17 residues. Germline V gene sequence: CDR1 LNHNV, CDR2 YYDKDF (reference sequence). CDR3 DNA: TGTGCCACCAGCAGAGTAAACCGGACAGGGGATAAGGAAAAACTGTTTTTT. Residues: CATSRVNRTGDKEKLFF. The variable domain in full, with the rest retrieved from reference TRBV15 and TRBJ1-4, is DAMVIQNPRYQVTQFGKPVTLSCSQTLNHNVMYWYQQKSSQAPKLLFHYYDKDFNNEADTPDNFQSRRPNTSFCFLDIRSPGLGDTAMYLCATSRVNRTGDKEKLFFGSGTQLSVL.

This clone has a handful of counts. One junction end does not reproduce the germline sequence, and a read error may be involved. The rearrangement joins TRBV10-3 to TRBJ1-5; no reliable D call. Germline lookup yields CDR1 ENHRY and CDR2 SYGVKD. The CDR3 runs to 14 residues. The CDR3 protein is CAISEFEGNQPQHF. The CDR3 DNA is TGTGCCATCAGTGAGTTCGAGGGCAACCAGCCCCAGCATTTT.

V and J are TRBV19 and TRBJ2-1; TRBD2 matches 13 bases. CDR1 and CDR2 (germline): LNHDA, SQIVND (reference sequence). This CDR3 has 14 residues. V was pared by 7 bases and J by 9 bases, with 6 bases of the junction left unmatched. CDR3 nucleotides: TGTGCCAGTATCCGGACTAGCGGGGGCGGTGAGCAGTTCTTC. This translates into CASIRTSGGGEQFF.

The chain joins TRBV11-2 to TRBJ1-3; possibly TRBD1 for D (5 bases). CDR1 and CDR2 (germline): SGHAT, FQNNGV. V lost 4 bases and J lost 1, with 23 bases in between. The CDR3 covers 19 residues. CDR3 DNA sequence: TGTGCCAGCAGCTCGCCAGGGAGGGGACTGGGGGAGTCTGGAAACACCATATATTTT. Protein sequence: CASSSPGRGLGESGNTIYF.